What follows are 24 T cell receptor beta chains derived from one specimen sequenced in a study of shared clonotypes between healthy human individuals. Data came from immunoSEQ multiplex PCR; TCRdb stores just in-frame clones and leaves some out. The sample lists about 79,000 clones; about 61% were seen once. Sequencing used memory CD8+ T cells sorted from blood. Subset: CD45RO+ cells pooled with CCR7-negative TemRA cells. Receptors were obtained from a man younger than 40 in good health.

This clone was observed a single time. The chain links TRBV4-1 to TRBJ2-1; a weak D match, TRBD2 (7 bases). The CDR3 runs to 16 residues. Looked up from germline, CDR1 is MGHRA and CDR2 is YSYEKL. V lost 1 base to trimming and J lost 2 bases, with 12 bases between them. CDR3 amino acids: CASSQVGAGAYNEQFF. CDR3 coding DNA: TGCGCCAGCAGCCAAGTGGGGGCGGGAGCCTACAATGAGCAGTTCTTC.

CDR3 DNA: TGTGCCAGCAGCGGGGGGACGCGGAACGAGCAGTACTTC. Translated, it gives CASSGGTRNEQYF. The chain combines TRBV9 with TRBJ2-7; the D call may be TRBD1 or TRBD2 (5 bases each). V dropped 3 bases and J dropped 5 bases, with 12 bases sitting between them. The CDR3 is 13 amino acids. The germline V gene encodes CDR1 SGDLS and CDR2 YYNGEE.

This sequence joins TRBV4-1 and TRBJ2-1; 11 bases line up with TRBD2. Germline CDR1 MGHRA, CDR2 YSYEKL. The CDR3 extends over 15 amino acids. Trimming cost V 6 bases and J 7 bases; bases outside gene matches: 8. CDR3 region: CASRALAGGGNEQFF. The CDR3 DNA sequence: TGCGCCAGCAGAGCGCTAGCGGGAGGTGGGAATGAGCAGTTCTTC.

The chain links TRBV28 to TRBJ2-1; TRBD2 matches 8 bases. This CDR3 contains 17 residues. The germline gives CDR1 MDHEN, CDR2 SYDVKM. V lost 2 bases, J lost 9 bases, and 15 bases stayed unmatched. CDR3 in amino acids: CASSLQAGEIVISEQFF. The CDR3 nucleotides read TGTGCCAGCAGTTTACAAGCGGGGGAAATCGTCATCAGTGAGCAGTTCTTC.

This chain links TRBV4-1 with TRBJ2-7, with 13 bases matching TRBD2. V lost 4 bases to trimming and J lost 0 bases; unmatched junction nucleotides: 9. There are 18 residues in the CDR3. CDR1 and CDR2 (germline): MGHRA, YSYEKL. CDR3 coding DNA: TGCGCCAGCAGCCCGGGACTAGCGGGATATAGGCTCTCCTACGAGCAGTACTTC. Protein product: CASSPGLAGYRLSYEQYF.

The V gene is TRBV5-5, the J gene TRBJ2-7, with a weak D call TRBD1 (6 bases). This CDR3 has 16 residues. Trimming left V 2 bases short and J 1 base short, with 16 bases between. Germline values: CDR1 SGHKS, CDR2 YYEKEE (reference sequence). For the CDR3, the DNA is TGTGCCAGCAGCTTAGGGCTCCCGGACAGTTCCTACGAGCAGTACTTC. Protein product: CASSLGLPDSSYEQYF. The full variable domain, rest sourced from reference TRBV5-5 and TRBJ2-7, is DAGVTQSPTHLIKTRGQQVTLRCSPISGHKSVSWYQQVLGQGPQFIFQYYEKEERGRGNFPDRFSARQFPNYSSELNVNALLLGDSALYLCASSLGLPDSSYEQYFGPGTRLTVT.

There are a few counts of this clone. The chain joins TRBV28 to TRBJ2-1, with D uncertain. The CDR3 is 12 residues long. Trimming took off 11 bases at V and 0 bases at J, with 8 bases between the two ends. Germline V gene sequence: CDR1 MDHEN, CDR2 SYDVKM. As DNA, the CDR3 is TGTGCCGTACAGAGCTCCTACAATGAGCAGTTCTTC. Its translation is CAVQSSYNEQFF.

The chain has TRBV6-1 and TRBJ2-7; perhaps TRBD2 as D (5 bases). The length of the CDR3 is 15 residues. Trimming removed 6 bases from V and 1 base from J, with 16 bases in between. Germline CDR1 reads MNHNS; CDR2 reads SASEGT. CDR3 sequence (DNA): TGTGCCAGCAGCTGGGAGTTGTTCGGATCCTACGAGCAGTACTTC. Translated: CASSWELFGSYEQYF.

The chain carries TRBV6-5 and TRBJ1-5; the D is unclear. Germline V gene lookup returns CDR1 MNHEY and CDR2 SVGAGI. The CDR3 totals 13 residues. V lost 5 bases, J lost 9 bases, and 14 bases lay in between. In DNA, the CDR3 is TGTGCCAGCAGTCTAAGAAGCAATACGCCCCAGCATTTT. Protein sequence: CASSLRSNTPQHF.

This clone was observed at least ten times. J is TRBJ1-1 and V is TRBV27, with D possibly matching TRBD1 (5 bases). Trimming stripped 1 base from V and 2 bases from J, with 11 bases between. The germline V gene encodes CDR1 MNHEY and CDR2 SMNVEV (reference sequence). The CDR3 runs 15 residues. CDR3 amino acids: CASSLYGAGNTEAFF. The CDR3 bases are TGTGCCAGCAGTTTATACGGGGCAGGAAACACTGAAGCTTTCTTT.

The V gene is TRBV6-1, the J gene TRBJ1-4, with 7 bases identical to TRBD1. Germline assignment: CDR1 MNHNS and CDR2 SASEGT. V lost 6 bases, J lost 5 bases, and 9 bases stayed unmatched. The CDR3 covers 15 residues. The CDR3 sequence is CASRADRAWNEKLFF. Here the CDR3 DNA reads TGTGCCAGCAGGGCCGACAGGGCTTGGAATGAAAAACTGTTTTTT.

This chain uses TRBV9 with TRBJ2-1; D possibly corresponds to TRBD2 (6 bases). The V gene lost 6 bases and the J gene lost 0 bases, with 13 bases spanning the gap. The CDR3 has 15 residues. The germline CDR1 and CDR2 sequences are SGDLS and YYNGEE. The DNA of the CDR3 is TGTGCCAGCACTGGAGGGCCGAGCTCCTACAATGAGCAGTTCTTC. Its translation is CASTGGPSSYNEQFF.

The V gene is TRBV19, the J gene TRBJ2-1; 9 nucleotides match TRBD1. Germline assignment: CDR1 LNHDA and CDR2 SQIVND (reference sequence). V lost 4 bases to trimming and J lost 4 bases; unmatched junction nucleotides: 8. This CDR3 spans 16 amino acids. DNA of the CDR3: TGTGCCAGTAGTACGATGGGACAGGGTGGGTACAATGAGCAGTTCTTC. This translates into CASSTMGQGGYNEQFF.

The table lists this clone with a few counts. The junction shows a germline mismatch at one end, possibly a read error. The rearrangement joins TRBV25-1 to TRBJ2-7, with 9 bases that match TRBD1. CDR1 is MGHDK, CDR2 SYGVNS, per germline. CDR3 length: 14 residues. CDR3 protein: CASSSTGGSDEQYF. The CDR3 nucleotides are TGTGCCAGCAGTTCAACAGGGGGCTCCGACGAGCAGTACTTC.

Remarks on this clone: Given a far larger clone just one base away, this is likely a sequencing read error. Other DNA sequences within the sample encode an identical CDR3. The J gene is TRBJ1-2, the V gene TRBV28; D gene uncertain. Trimming shortened V by 5 bases and J by 2 bases, and 3 bases separated the two germline ends. CDR1 is MDHEN, CDR2 SYDVKM, per germline. The CDR3 length is 11 residues. The chain's CDR3 is CASSQNYGYTF. CDR3 sequence (DNA): TGTGCCAGCAGTCAAAACTATGGCTACACCTTC.

V gene TRBV9 combines with J gene TRBJ2-5; 9 bases line up with TRBD1. Germline CDR1 is SGDLS and CDR2 is YYNGEE. The trim removed 4 bases at V and 5 bases at J, leaving 6 bases unmatched. The CDR3 extends over 14 amino acids. CDR3 loop: CASSQGQGRETQYF. CDR3 bases: TGTGCCAGCAGCCAAGGACAGGGGAGGGAGACCCAGTACTTC. Full variable domain (remainder filled in from reference TRBV9 and TRBJ2-5): DSGVTQTPKHLITATGQRVTLRCSPRSGDLSVYWYQQSLDQGLQFLIQYYNGEERAKGNILERFSAQQFPDLHSELNLSSLELGDSALYFCASSQGQGRETQYFGPGTRLLVL.

This CDR3 reads CAISTQGRNEQFF. The CDR3 nucleotides are TGTGCCATCAGTACGCAGGGGAGGAATGAGCAGTTCTTC. The V call is TRBV10-3, the J call TRBJ2-1, with D perhaps TRBD1 or TRBD2 (6 bases each). Germline values: CDR1 ENHRY, CDR2 SYGVKD. Trimming stripped 5 bases from V and 7 bases from J, with 12 bases between. The CDR3 is made up of 13 amino acids.

The rearrangement links TRBV7-6 to TRBJ2-7, with TRBD1 identical over 7 bases. V was clipped by 4 bases and J by 1 base; unmatched bases: 7. The CDR3 is made up of 15 amino acids. Germline CDR1 and CDR2: SGHVS and FNYEAQ. CDR3: CASSSHQGDSYEQYF. As DNA, the CDR3 is TGTGCCAGCAGCTCCCATCAGGGGGATTCCTACGAGCAGTACTTC.

The chain combines TRBV28 with TRBJ2-3, with TRBD1 identical over 7 bases. Germline trimming cut 6 bases from V and 3 bases from J; bases unmatched to any gene: 24. CDR1 and CDR2 (germline): MDHEN, SYDVKM. The CDR3 contains 20 residues. As DNA, the CDR3 is TGTGCCAGCAGCCAAAGACAGGGATGGTCCCTGGTAACCGGAACAGATACGCAGTATTTT. Its translation: CASSQRQGWSLVTGTDTQYF.

The chain joins TRBV7-9 to TRBJ1-2, with 7 bases aligning to TRBD1. This CDR3 contains 16 residues. Germline-derived CDR1 and CDR2 are SEHNR and FQNEAQ (reference sequence). Trimming at V came to 0 bases and at J to 6 bases, leaving 10 bases not matched to a gene. Here the CDR3 DNA reads TGTGCCAGCAGCTTAGCGGGTCAGGGGGAGAGGGATGGCTACACCTTC. Translating it yields CASSLAGQGERDGYTF.

The chain links TRBV27 to TRBJ2-3; 8 bases map to TRBD1. V lost 10 bases, J lost 3 bases, and 15 bases stayed unmatched. The CDR3 is 16 amino acids. Germline assignment: CDR1 MNHEY and CDR2 SMNVEV (reference sequence). CDR3 DNA: TGTGCCACTGCCCGTTTCCAGGGGGCGCGGACAGATACGCAGTATTTT. Protein: CATARFQGARTDTQYF.

V and J are TRBV6-4 and TRBJ2-1; D is unclear. The CDR3 has 13 residues. The germline V gene encodes CDR1 MRHNA and CDR2 SNTAGT. Trimming removed 6 bases from V and 5 bases from J, with 11 bases in between. The CDR3 sequence: CASSQVIDNEQFF. The DNA for the CDR3 is TGTGCCAGCAGCCAAGTAATCGACAATGAGCAGTTCTTC.

The rearrangement links TRBV6-6 to TRBJ2-6; D may be TRBD1 (5 bases). Trimming pared 2 bases from V and 10 bases from J, leaving 15 bases between. The CDR3 contains 15 residues. CDR1 and CDR2 (germline): MNHNY, SVGAGI (reference sequence). The CDR3 protein is CASSYPQGGENVLTF. CDR3 nucleotides: TGTGCCAGCAGTTACCCCCAGGGTGGAGAAAACGTCCTGACTTTC.

This chain links TRBV9 with TRBJ2-7; maybe TRBD2 (5 bases). V lost 0 bases and J 3 bases, leaving 10 bases between the germline ends. Germline V gives CDR1 SGDLS, CDR2 YYNGEE. The CDR3 contains 14 residues. CDR3 sequence reads: CASSVGGVGYEQYF. CDR3 nucleotide sequence: TGTGCCAGCAGCGTAGGGGGAGTCGGCTACGAGCAGTACTTC.